A single T cell receptor (beta chain) is shown here with its context. This clonotype came up many times. The antigen it binds to is not known. Nothing much larger sits one base from this clone, and base qualities are not available. The CDR3 goes from the cysteine to the phenylalanine over 11 residues. The read is trimmed to its CDR3 DNA, 33 bases read in frame from base 1. The germline V gene encodes CDR1 SNHLY and CDR2 FYNNEI. V is pruned by 10 bases and J by 6 bases, leaving 5 bases of the junction without a gene match. This record comes from a study of prognosis after radiotherapy for stage I lung cancer (dated by TCRdb to the early 2020s). Concerning the study at large: Between early 2018 and early 2019, roughly 20 patients with stage I NSCLC were enrolled in Nanjing, China. About five patients had oligometastatic NSCLC after surgical resection of the primary tumor, and around 14 had newly diagnosed primary stage I lung tumors. All patients were considered medically inoperable, owing to comorbidities in over ten and refusal of surgery in about seven. Ages in the cohort of approximately 13 men and over 5 women ranged from roughly 50 to 85 years, with a median of 74. Tumor histology was squamous cell carcinoma in seven or eight patients and adenocarcinoma in some 13. Using image-guided IMRT or VMAT, SBRT was delivered in 3 to 5 fractions at a biologically effective dose of at least 100 Gy. In every patient, SBRT was given without any concurrent therapy. Distant metastases were developed by four of the 19 patients after SBRT, at a median of 7 months, whereas no significant progression was observed in the other 15 patients. The study profiled peripheral blood TCR beta repertoires from stage I NSCLC patients before and after stereotactic body radiotherapy and related them to distant failure. A total of 40 or so blood samples from approximately 19 patients were sequenced, with one sample obtained before and one obtained after SBRT for each patient. Broader findings and caveats from the paper: TRBV and TRBJ usage frequencies reportedly differed by metastasis status, in two V genes at baseline and in fewer than ten V and two J genes after SBRT. No determination of tumor specificity was made for expanded TCR clones. The study was limited by its small cohort and short follow-up, and the findings require independent validation. Post-SBRT Shannon entropy and its change from baseline were lower in patients who developed distant metastases; baseline Shannon entropy was not associated with metastases. A decrease in unique TCR clone counts was observed after SBRT (median roughly 10,000 before versus fewer than 8,000 after; Wilcoxon paired P=0.011). All reported P values were unadjusted for multiple comparisons.

The TCR beta CDR3 region was amplified from genomic DNA by two rounds of multiplex PCR. In the first round of PCR, primers specific to each TRBV and TRBJ gene were used, and the primer sequences are filed in Chinese patent CN105087789A. The second PCR round used universal primers. The Roche High Pure PCR Template Preparation Kit was used to extract genomic DNA from the frozen PBMCs. The libraries underwent paired-end sequencing with 151 bp reads on an Illumina HiSeq 3000. The study's processing was this. CutAdapt was used to discard raw reads that did not contain the multiplex PCR primer sequences. High-quality paired reads were merged into contigs with PEAR. TRB V, D and J gene segments were assigned to each contig with MiXCR by alignment to reference sequences. CDR3 sequences were clustered by base quality and sequence similarity to remove sequencing errors. Diversity was calculated as Shannon entropy divided by the natural log of the number of productive TCR sequences. To get clonality, Shannon entropy was divided by the natural log of the number of unique clonotypes, and that result was subtracted from one. Using the Youden index from ROC curves, the researchers picked the repertoire-metric cut-offs for progression-free survival, and all analyses were carried out in R 3.5.3. TCRdb ran its own pipeline on the public reads, namely fastp trimming at Q25 and MiXCR clone calling, and kept in-frame beta chains. A single entry per CDR3 protein holds the most common genes and DNA from its merged rows. The V and J calls here are based on TCRdb, not the publication. The sample table holds about 26,000 distinct CDR3 sequences, of which 25% to 35% were seen once. The ten largest account for around a third of the sample.

A history of other malignancies or of prior chemotherapy or radiotherapy was absent in all patients, and node-negative disease was shown on CT and PET/CT in all patients. At each of two time points, 6 to 7.5 milliliters of peripheral venous blood were collected in EDTA tubes. Ficoll-Paque Plus density-gradient centrifugation was used to isolate PBMCs. Immediately after collection, samples were stored at -80 degrees C until analysis. The V and J segments used are TRBV2 and TRBJ1-1, with 7 central nucleotides matching TRBD1. The receptor's source is a donor of 50 years or more with non-small cell lung cancer. The specimen was PBMCs, collected before or after stereotactic body radiation therapy (not recorded which). The DNA sequence is given as TGTGCCATCCGGACAGGTCCTGAAGCTTTCTTT. It encodes CAIRTGPEAFF. When the CDR3 is completed using the reference TRBV2 and TRBJ1-1 genes on either side, the full variable domain is EPEVTQTPSHQVTQMGQEVILRCVPISNHLYFYWYRQILGQKVEFLVSFYNNEISEKSEIFDDQFSVERPDGSNFTLKIRSTKLEDSAMYFCAIRTGPEAFFGQGTRLTVV.